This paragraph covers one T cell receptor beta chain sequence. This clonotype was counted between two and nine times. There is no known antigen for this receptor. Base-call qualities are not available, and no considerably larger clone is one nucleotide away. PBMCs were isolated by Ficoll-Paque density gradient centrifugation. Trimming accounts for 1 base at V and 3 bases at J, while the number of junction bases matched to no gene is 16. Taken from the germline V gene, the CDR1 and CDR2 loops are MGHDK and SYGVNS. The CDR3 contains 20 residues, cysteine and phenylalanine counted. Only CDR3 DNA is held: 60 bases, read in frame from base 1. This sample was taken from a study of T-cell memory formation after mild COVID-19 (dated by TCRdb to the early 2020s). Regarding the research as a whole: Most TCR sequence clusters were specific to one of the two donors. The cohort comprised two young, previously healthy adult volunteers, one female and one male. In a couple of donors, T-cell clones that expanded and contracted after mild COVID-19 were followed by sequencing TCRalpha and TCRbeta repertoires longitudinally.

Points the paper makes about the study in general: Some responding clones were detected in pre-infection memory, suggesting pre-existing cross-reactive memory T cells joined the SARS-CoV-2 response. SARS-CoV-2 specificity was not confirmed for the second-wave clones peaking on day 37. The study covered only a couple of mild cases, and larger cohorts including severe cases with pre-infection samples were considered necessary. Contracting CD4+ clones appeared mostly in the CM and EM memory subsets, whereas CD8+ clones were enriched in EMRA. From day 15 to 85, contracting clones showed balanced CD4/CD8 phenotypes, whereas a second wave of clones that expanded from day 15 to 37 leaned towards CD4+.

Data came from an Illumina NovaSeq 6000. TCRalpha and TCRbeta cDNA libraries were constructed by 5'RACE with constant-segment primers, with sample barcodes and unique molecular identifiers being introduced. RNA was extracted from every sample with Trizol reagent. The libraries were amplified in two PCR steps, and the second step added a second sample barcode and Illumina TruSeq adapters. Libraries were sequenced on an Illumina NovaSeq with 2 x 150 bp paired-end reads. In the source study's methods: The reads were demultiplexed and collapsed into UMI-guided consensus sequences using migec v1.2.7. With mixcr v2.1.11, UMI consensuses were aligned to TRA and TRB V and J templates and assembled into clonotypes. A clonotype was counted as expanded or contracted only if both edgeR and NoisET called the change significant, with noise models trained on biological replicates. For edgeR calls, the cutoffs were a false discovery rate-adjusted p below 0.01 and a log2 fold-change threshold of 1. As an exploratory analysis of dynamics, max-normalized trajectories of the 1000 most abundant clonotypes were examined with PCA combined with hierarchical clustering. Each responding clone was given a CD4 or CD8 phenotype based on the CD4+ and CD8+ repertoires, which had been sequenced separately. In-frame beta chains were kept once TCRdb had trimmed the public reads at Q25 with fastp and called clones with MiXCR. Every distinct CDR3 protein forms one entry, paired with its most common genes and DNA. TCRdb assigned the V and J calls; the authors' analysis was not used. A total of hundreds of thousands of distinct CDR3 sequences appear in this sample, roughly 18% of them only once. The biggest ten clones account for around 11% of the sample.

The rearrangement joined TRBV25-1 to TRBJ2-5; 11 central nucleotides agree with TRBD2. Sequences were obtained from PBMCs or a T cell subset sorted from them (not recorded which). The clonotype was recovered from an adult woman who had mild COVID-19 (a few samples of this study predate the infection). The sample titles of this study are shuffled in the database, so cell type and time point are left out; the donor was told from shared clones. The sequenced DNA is TGTGCCAGCAGTGAATTAGGAGGGGCCGGGGGACTAGCGGAAGAAGAGACCCAGTACTTC. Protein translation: CASSELGGAGGLAEEETQYF.